This record covers a single T cell receptor (beta chain). TCRdb keeps only in-frame clones here, not all; method: immunoSEQ multiplex PCR. Seen here are 150,000 to 160,000 clones, 86% observed once, and the top ten hold about 22%. This sample was taken from a study of cytomegalovirus exposure and HLA in healthy donors. V lost 7 bases to trimming and J lost 8 bases; unmatched junction nucleotides: 19. The CDR3 sequence is 16 residues long. Per germline, CDR1 MDHEN and CDR2 SYDVKM. The source material was PBMCs. The chain employs TRBV28 and TRBJ1-1; the match to TRBD1 covers 7 bases. This clonotype was sampled from a man between 18 and 29 years old in good health and CMV-seropositive. For the CDR3, the DNA is TGTGCCAGCACCACAGGGGATCGGGAACCGTATAGAGAAGCTTTCTTT. Translating gives CASTTGDREPYREAFF.